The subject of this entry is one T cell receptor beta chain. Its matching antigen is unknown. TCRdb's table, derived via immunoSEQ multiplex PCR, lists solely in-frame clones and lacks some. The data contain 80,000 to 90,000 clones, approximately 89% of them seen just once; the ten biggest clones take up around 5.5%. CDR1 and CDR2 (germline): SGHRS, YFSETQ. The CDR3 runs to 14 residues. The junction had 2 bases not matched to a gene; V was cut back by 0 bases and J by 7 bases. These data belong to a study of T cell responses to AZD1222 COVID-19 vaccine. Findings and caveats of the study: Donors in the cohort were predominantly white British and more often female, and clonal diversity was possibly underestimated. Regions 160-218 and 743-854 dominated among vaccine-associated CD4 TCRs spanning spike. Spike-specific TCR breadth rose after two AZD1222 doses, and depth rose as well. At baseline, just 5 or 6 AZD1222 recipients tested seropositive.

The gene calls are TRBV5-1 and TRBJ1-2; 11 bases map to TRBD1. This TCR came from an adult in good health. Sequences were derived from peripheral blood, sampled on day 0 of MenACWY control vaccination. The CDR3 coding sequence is TGCGCCAGCAGCTTGGCCGGGACAGGGGGTGGCTACACCTTC. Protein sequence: CASSLAGTGGGYTF.